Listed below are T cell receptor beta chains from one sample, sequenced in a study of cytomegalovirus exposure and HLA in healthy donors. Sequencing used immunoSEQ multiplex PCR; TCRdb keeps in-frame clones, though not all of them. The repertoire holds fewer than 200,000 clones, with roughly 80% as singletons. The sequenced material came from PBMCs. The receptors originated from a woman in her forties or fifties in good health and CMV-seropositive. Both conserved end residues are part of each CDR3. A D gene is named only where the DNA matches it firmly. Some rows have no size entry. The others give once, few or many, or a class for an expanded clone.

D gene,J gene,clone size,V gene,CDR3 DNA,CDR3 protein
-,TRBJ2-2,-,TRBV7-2,TGTGCCAGCAGCTTATCAGGGGCCGGGGAGCTGTTTTTT,CASSLSGAGELFF
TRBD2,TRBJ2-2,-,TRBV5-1,TGCGCCAGCAAAGTTGGGACTATGAGCGGGGAGCTGTTTTTT,CASKVGTMSGELFF
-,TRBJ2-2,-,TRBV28,TGTGCCAGCAGTTCAGGGTCCGGGGAGCTGTTTTTT,CASSSGSGELFF
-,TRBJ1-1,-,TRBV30,TGTGCCTGGAGCAACCGGGGTGAAGCTTTCTTT,CAWSNRGEAFF
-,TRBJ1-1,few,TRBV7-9,TGTGCCAGCAGCTTGATACAGAACACTGAAGCTTTCTTT,CASSLIQNTEAFF
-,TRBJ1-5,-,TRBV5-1,TGCGCCAGCAGCTTGGGTCTCCAGGCCAATCAGCCCCAGCATTTT,CASSLGLQANQPQHF
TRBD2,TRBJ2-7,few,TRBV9,TGTGCCAGCAGCGTAGCTCCCGGGACTAGCTACGAGCAGTACTTC,CASSVAPGTSYEQYF
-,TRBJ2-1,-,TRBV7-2,TGTGCCAGCAGCCTACCCGGCGGGGCCCTCAATGAGCAGTTCTTC,CASSLPGGALNEQFF
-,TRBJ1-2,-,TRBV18,TGTGCCAGCTCACCCTCTAAGGGCTACACCTTC,CASSPSKGYTF
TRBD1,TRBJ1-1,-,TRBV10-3,TGTGCCGCGGGACAGGGGCGGAACACTGAAGCTTTCTTT,CAAGQGRNTEAFF
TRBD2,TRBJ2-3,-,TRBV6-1,TGTGCCAGCAGTCGGGCGGGAGTCGGGGCAGATACGCAGTATTTT,CASSRAGVGADTQYF
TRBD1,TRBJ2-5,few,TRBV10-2,TGCGCCAGCAACGCCGGGACAGGGGGTCAAGAGACCCAGTACTTC,CASNAGTGGQETQYF
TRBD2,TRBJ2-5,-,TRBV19,TGTGCCAGTAGTACCTCCGTGAGCGGGGGGGCACAGACCCAGTACTTC,CASSTSVSGGAQTQYF
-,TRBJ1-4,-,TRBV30,TGTGCCTGGAGTCACAGCAAGGTTGCAACTAATGAAAAACTGTTTTTT,CAWSHSKVATNEKLFF
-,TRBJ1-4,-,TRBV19,TGTGCCAGTAGACCGCAGGGGTTCAATGAAAAACTGTTTTTT,CASRPQGFNEKLFF
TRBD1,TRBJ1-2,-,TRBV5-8,TGTGCCAGCAGCCCCGGGACAGGGGATAACTATGGCTACACCTTC,CASSPGTGDNYGYTF
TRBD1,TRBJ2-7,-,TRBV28,TGTGCCAGCAGTGATACAGGGACAGGGGCCTACGAGCAGTACTTC,CASSDTGTGAYEQYF
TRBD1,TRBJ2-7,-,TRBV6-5,TGTGCCAGCAGCCCGAGTGGGACAGGGACCTACGAGCAGTACTTC,CASSPSGTGTYEQYF
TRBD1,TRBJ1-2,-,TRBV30,TGTGCCAGACTAAACCGGGACAGGGGCTATGGCTACACCTTC,CARLNRDRGYGYTF
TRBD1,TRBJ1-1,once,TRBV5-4,TGTGCCAGCAGCGGGAGAACGACAGGGGGGAACACTGAAGCTTTCTTT,CASSGRTTGGNTEAFF
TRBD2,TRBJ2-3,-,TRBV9,TGTGCCAGCAGCGTAGGGACTAGCGGGAGTGTGGGGTCAGATACGCAGTATTTT,CASSVGTSGSVGSDTQYF
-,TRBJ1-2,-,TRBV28,TGTGCCAGCACGGGGGGCTATGGCTACACCTTC,CASTGGYGYTF
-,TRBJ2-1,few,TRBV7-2,TGTGCCAGCAGCTATGACTCTCCTCCCTACAATGAGCAGTTCTTC,CASSYDSPPYNEQFF
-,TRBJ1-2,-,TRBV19,TGTGCCAGTAGTGTTACCCCAGGGAACTATGGCTACACCTTC,CASSVTPGNYGYTF
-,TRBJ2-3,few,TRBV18,TGTGCCAGCTCACCCACCCTAAAGGGGGAAGGTGGTACGCAGTATTTT,CASSPTLKGEGGTQYF
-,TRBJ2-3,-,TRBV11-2,TGTGCCAGCAGCTTCGGTGCACAGGGAAGCACAGATACGCAGTATTTT,CASSFGAQGSTDTQYF
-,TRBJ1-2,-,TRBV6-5,TGTGCCAGCAGGAGTCCTGGGGGCGGCTACACCTTC,CASRSPGGGYTF
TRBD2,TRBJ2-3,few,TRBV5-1,TGCGCCAGCAGCTTGGAAGGGCGGGGGGGCACAGATACGCAGTATTTT,CASSLEGRGGTDTQYF
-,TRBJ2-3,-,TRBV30,TGTGCCTGGTCCCCGGGAGATACGCAGTATTTT,CAWSPGDTQYF
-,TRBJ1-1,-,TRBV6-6,TGTGCCAGCAGTTACTCGACTTCCGGCGACTCGGCTTTCTTT,CASSYSTSGDSAFF
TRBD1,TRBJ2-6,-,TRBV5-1,TGCGCCAGCAGCGTTACAGGGGACCCCGGGGCCAACGTCCTGACTTTC,CASSVTGDPGANVLTF
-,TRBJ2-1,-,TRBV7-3,TGTGCCAGCAGCTTAACAATAGAAAATGAGCAGTTCTTC,CASSLTIENEQFF
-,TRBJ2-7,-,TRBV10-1,TGCGCCAGCAGTGTCACCGGGGTCCACGAGCAGTACTTC,CASSVTGVHEQYF
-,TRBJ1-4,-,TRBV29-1,TGCAGCGTCGGGGGATCTAATGAAAAACTGTTTTTT,CSVGGSNEKLFF
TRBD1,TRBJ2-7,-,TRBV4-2,TGTGCCAGCAGCCAAGATCGGACAGGAGATACGTACGAGCAGTACTTC,CASSQDRTGDTYEQYF
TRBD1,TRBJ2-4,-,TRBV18,TGTGCCAGCTCACCGTCCGGGACAGTCAAAAACATTCAGTACTTC,CASSPSGTVKNIQYF
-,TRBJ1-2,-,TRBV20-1,TGCAGTGCTAGGTCCGGCTATGGCTACACCTTC,CSARSGYGYTF
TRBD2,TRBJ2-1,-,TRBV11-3,TGTGCCAGCAGCTTAGGTAGCGGGGGGTTCGTTGAGCAGTTCTTC,CASSLGSGGFVEQFF
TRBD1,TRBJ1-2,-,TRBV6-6,TGTGCCAGCAGCCCACAGGGGGCGATCCTCTATGGCTACACCTTC,CASSPQGAILYGYTF
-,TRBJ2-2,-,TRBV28,TGTGCCAGCAGTTTATCAGGGGATCCCGGGGAGCTGTTTTTT,CASSLSGDPGELFF
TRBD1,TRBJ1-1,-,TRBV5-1,TGCGCCAGCAACAGGGGGGACGTGAACACTGAAGCTTTCTTT,CASNRGDVNTEAFF
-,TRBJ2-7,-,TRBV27,TGTGCCAGCAGTTTCTGGGAGCTTCCCTACGAGCAGTACTTC,CASSFWELPYEQYF
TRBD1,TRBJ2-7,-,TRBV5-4,TGTGCCAGCACCATTGCCGCCCAGACAGGGGCCTACGAGCAGTACTTC,CASTIAAQTGAYEQYF
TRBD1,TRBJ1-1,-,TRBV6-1,TGTGCCAGCAGTGGTCAGGGGGTGGGGGGCACTGAAGCTTTCTTT,CASSGQGVGGTEAFF
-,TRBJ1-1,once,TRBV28,TGTGCCAGCAGTCTCACAAGGAACACTGAAGCTTTCTTT,CASSLTRNTEAFF